The rows below give T cell receptor beta chains drawn from one sample of a study of human T cells and chemical hapten exposure. TCRdb ran MiXCR on the RACE reads and lists one entry per CDR3 protein. The sample shows approximately 80,000 distinct CDR3 sequences, around 11% of them seen only once. This specimen consisted of whole blood, obtained in connection with sensitization to the hapten diphenylcyclopropenone (DPC). These receptors all stem from a woman in her forties or fifties with alopecia areata. Some clones in this sample may be carry-over from other donors' samples. The conserved cysteine and the conserved F or W are not part of the CDR3 here. Some rows mark clone size as missing; the rest say once, few, many or name a class of expanded clone.

J: TRBJ1-1; size: many; V: TRBV5-1; CDR3: ASSPGDLPNTEAF
J: TRBJ1-5; size: many; V: TRBV7-8; CDR3: ASSSIDQPQH
J: TRBJ1-5; size: few; V: TRBV9; CDR3: ASSVSSHQPQH
J: TRBJ2-1; size: few; V: TRBV15; CDR3: ATSRRLANYNEQF
J: TRBJ1-2; size: many; V: TRBV2; CDR3: ASVDKTTYGYT
J: TRBJ1-1; size: many; V: TRBV7-8; CDR3: ASSLGPGHTEAF
J: TRBJ2-1; size: many; V: TRBV12-3/TRBV12-4; CDR3: ASSLRASGHNEQF
J: TRBJ2-1; size: many; V: TRBV24-1; CDR3: ATGDSGRYNEQF
J: TRBJ2-1; size: few; V: TRBV3-1; CDR3: ASSSTYPTSGSRNEQF
J: TRBJ2-1; size: -; V: TRBV20-1; CDR3: SAPRAGEDNEQF
J: TRBJ2-1; size: many; V: TRBV12-3/TRBV12-4; CDR3: ASSSWTGYNEQF
J: TRBJ2-1; size: -; V: TRBV14; CDR3: ASSQDPGDSYNEQF
J: TRBJ2-3; size: many; V: TRBV11-2; CDR3: ASRPRGVGVSSTDTQY
J: TRBJ1-2; size: -; V: TRBV20-1; CDR3: SAGQGTNYGYT
J: TRBJ1-1; size: few; V: TRBV5-5; CDR3: ASSNLDRGRVENTEAF
J: TRBJ1-1; size: many; V: TRBV6-6; CDR3: ASYTGAEAF
J: TRBJ2-1; size: many; V: TRBV15; CDR3: ATERDFNNEQF
J: TRBJ1-1; size: many; V: TRBV12-3/TRBV12-4; CDR3: ASTPLVGGTEAF
J: TRBJ2-1; size: -; V: TRBV29-1; CDR3: SILADSYNEQF
J: TRBJ2-1; size: -; V: TRBV9; CDR3: ASSVVSGDNNEQF
J: TRBJ2-3; size: -; V: TRBV10-3; CDR3: AITRTGAVTDTQY
J: TRBJ1-1; size: few; V: TRBV7-6; CDR3: ASSFPGENTEAF
J: TRBJ2-5; size: many; V: TRBV15; CDR3: ATSRSRTYQETQY
J: TRBJ1-3; size: many; V: TRBV7-8; CDR3: ASSPGSGRNGNTIY
J: TRBJ1-2; size: many; V: TRBV30; CDR3: AWSRTGGNYGYT
J: TRBJ1-3; size: -; V: TRBV5-4; CDR3: ASSLTGQQPSGNTIY
J: TRBJ1-1; size: -; V: TRBV28; CDR3: ASSLMVRPQNRGEAF
J: TRBJ2-3; size: many; V: TRBV29-1; CDR3: SAGRAPGDTQY
J: TRBJ2-7; size: -; V: TRBV10-3; CDR3: AISESGDHPYEQY
J: TRBJ1-5; size: many; V: TRBV7-9; CDR3: ASSLWMGKGNQPQH
J: TRBJ1-5; size: -; V: TRBV23-1; CDR3: ASSQGGHQPQH
J: TRBJ2-7; size: many; V: TRBV28; CDR3: ASTSTGSSYEQY
J: TRBJ1-3; size: few; V: TRBV5-6; CDR3: ASSFSTGTTGNTIY
J: TRBJ1-2; size: many; V: TRBV27; CDR3: ASRSHAGGSNYGYT
J: TRBJ2-7; size: few; V: TRBV11-2; CDR3: ASRPAGLAGQSYEQY
J: TRBJ2-1; size: many; V: TRBV3-1; CDR3: ASSGATTDRGPYNEQF
J: TRBJ1-1; size: many; V: TRBV29-1; CDR3: SVEKNTEAF
J: TRBJ2-7; size: -; V: TRBV28; CDR3: ASTLGQGTYEQY
J: TRBJ2-6; size: -; V: TRBV27; CDR3: ASRRTAGSGANVLT
J: TRBJ2-7; size: many; V: TRBV29-1; CDR3: SAMPREGEQY
J: TRBJ2-3; size: many; V: TRBV27; CDR3: ASSLLGTSDQDTQY